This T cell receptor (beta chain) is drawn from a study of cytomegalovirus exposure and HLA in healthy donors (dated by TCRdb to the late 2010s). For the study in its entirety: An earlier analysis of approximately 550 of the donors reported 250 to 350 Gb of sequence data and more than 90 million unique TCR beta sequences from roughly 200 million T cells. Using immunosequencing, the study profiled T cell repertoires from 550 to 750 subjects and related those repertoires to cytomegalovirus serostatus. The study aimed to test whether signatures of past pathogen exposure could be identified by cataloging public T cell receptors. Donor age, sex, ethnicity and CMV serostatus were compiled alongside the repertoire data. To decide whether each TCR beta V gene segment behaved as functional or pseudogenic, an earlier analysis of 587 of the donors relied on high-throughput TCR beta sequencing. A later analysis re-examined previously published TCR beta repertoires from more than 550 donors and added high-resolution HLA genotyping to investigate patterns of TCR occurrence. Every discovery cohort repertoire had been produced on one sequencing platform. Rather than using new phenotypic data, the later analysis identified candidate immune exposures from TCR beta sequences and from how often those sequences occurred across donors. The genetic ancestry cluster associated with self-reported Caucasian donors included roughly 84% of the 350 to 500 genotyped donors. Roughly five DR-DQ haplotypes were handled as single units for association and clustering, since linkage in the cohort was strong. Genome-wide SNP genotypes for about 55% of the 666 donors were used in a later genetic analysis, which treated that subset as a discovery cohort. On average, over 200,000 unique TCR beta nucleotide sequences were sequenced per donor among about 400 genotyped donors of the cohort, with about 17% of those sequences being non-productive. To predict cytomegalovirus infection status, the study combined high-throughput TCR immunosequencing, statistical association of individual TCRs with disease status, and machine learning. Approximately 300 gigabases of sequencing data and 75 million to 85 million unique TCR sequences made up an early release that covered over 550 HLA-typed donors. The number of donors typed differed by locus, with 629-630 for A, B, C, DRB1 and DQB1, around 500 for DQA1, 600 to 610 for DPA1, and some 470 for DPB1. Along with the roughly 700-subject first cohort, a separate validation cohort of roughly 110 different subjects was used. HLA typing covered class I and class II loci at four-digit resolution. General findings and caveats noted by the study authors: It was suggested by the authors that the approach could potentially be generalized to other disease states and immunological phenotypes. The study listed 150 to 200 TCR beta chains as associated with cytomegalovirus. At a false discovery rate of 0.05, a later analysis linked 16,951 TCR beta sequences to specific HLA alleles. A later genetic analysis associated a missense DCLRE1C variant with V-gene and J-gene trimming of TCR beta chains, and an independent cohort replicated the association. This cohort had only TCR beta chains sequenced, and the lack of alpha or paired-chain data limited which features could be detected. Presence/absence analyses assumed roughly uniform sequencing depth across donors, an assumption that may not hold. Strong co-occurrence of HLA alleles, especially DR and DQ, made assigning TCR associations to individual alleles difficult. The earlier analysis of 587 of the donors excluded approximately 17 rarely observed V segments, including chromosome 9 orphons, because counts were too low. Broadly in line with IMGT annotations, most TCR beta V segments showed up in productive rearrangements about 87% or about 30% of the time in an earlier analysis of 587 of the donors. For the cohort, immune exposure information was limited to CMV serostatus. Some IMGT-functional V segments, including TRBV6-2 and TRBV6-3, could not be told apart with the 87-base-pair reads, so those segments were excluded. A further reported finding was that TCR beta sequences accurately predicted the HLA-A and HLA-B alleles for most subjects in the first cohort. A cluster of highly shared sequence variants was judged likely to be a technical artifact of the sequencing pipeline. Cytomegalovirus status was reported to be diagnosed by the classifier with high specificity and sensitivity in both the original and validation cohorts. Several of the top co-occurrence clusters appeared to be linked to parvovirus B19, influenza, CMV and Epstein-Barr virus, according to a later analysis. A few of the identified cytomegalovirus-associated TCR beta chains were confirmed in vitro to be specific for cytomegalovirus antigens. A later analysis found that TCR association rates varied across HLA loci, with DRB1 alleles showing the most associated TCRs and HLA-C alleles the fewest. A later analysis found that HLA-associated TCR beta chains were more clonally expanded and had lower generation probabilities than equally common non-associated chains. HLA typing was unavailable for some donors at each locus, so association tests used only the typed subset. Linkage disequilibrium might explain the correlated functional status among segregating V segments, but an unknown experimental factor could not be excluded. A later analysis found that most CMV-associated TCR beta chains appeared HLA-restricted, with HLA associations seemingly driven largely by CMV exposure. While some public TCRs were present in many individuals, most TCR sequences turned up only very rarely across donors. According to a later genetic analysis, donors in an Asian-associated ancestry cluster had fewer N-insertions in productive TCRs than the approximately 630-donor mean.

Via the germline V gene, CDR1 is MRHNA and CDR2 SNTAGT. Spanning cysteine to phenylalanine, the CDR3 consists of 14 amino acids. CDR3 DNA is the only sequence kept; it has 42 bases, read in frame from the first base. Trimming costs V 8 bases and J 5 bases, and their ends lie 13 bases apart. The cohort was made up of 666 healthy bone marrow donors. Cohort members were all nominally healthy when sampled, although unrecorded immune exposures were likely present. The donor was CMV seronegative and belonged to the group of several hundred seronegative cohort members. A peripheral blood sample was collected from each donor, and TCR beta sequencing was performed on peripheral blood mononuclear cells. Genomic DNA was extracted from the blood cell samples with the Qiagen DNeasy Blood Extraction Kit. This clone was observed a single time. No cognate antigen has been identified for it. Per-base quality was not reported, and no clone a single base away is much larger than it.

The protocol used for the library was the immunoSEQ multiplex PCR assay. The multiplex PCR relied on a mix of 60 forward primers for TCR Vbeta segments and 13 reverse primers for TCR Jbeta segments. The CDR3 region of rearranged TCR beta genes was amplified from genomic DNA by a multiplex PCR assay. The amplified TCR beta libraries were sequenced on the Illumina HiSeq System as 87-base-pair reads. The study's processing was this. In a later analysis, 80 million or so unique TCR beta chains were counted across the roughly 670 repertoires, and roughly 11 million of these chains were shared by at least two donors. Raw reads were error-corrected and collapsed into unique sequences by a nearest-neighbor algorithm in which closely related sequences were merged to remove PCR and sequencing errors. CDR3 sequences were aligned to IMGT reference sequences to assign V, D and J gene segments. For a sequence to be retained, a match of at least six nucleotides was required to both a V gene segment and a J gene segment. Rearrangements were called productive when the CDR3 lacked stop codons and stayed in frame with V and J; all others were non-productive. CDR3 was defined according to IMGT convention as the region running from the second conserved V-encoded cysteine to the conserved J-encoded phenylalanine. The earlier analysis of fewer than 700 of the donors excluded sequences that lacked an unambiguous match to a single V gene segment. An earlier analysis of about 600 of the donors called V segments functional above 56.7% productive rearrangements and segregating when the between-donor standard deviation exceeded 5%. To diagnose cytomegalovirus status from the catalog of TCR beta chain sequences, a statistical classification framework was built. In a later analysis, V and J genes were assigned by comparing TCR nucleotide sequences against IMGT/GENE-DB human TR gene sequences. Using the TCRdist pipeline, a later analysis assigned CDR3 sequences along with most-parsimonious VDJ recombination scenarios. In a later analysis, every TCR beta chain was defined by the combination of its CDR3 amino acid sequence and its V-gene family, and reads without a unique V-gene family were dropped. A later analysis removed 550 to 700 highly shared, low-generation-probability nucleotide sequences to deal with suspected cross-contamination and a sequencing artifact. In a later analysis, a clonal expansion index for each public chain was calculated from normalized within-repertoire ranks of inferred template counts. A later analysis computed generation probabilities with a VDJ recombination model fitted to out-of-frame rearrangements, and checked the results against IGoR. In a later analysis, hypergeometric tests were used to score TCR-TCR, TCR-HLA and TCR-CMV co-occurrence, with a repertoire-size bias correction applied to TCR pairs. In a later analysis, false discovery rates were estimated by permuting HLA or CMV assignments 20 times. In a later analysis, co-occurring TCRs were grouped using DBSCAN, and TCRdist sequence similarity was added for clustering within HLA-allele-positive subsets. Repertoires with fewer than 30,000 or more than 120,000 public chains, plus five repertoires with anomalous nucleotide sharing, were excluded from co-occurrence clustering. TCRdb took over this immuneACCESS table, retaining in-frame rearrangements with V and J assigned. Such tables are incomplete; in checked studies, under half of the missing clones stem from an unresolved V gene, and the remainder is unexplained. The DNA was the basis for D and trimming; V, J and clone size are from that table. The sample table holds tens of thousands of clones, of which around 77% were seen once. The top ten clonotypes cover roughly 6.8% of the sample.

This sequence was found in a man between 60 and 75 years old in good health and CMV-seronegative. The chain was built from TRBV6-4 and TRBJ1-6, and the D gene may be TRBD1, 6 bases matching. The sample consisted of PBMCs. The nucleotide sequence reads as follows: TGTGCCAGCGCAAGACAGGCCAATAATTCACCCCTCCACTTT. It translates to CASARQANNSPLHF.